These 30 T cell receptor beta chains originate from one sample sequenced in a study of CD8 T cells in ankylosing spondylitis. Via MiXCR, TCRdb re-called the 5' RACE reads, giving one row per CDR3 protein. The profile shows 200,000 to 250,000 distinct CDR3 sequences, about 7% of them singletons. The antigens of these receptors remain unknown. Notes on the study in general: One TCR beta motif, made up of under ten highly homologous variants, appeared characteristic of ankylosing spondylitis blood.

The sequenced sample was blood, either unsorted or a sorted T cell fraction (not recorded which). Receptors were obtained from a male donor with ankylosing spondylitis.

The table lists this clonotype with many counts. The chain couples TRBV5-5 to TRBJ1-2, with 7 bases lining up with TRBD1. J gave up 0 bases and V 2 bases, and 7 bases lay outside the gene matches. CDR1 is SGHKS, CDR2 YYEKEE, per germline (reference sequence). The CDR3 runs 16 residues. DNA for the CDR3: TGTGCCAGCAGCTTTCGACAGGGACTATCTAACTATGGCTACACCTTC. It encodes CASSFRQGLSNYGYTF.

The CDR3 DNA sequence: TGTGCCAGTAGTATGGGCAGGGGTGGCGGGGGGACCCAGTACTTC. This gives the protein CASSMGRGGGGTQYF. The chain recombines TRBV19 with TRBJ2-5, with D possibly being TRBD2 (7 bases). Germline V gene lookup returns CDR1 LNHDA and CDR2 SQIVND (reference sequence). V lost 3 bases to trimming and J lost 7 bases, with 18 bases between them. This CDR3 is built from 15 residues.

This clonotype was seen at least ten times. V usage is TRBV29-1 and J usage is TRBJ1-2; D unresolved. V lost 3 bases to trimming and J lost 4 bases, with 12 bases between them. Germline V gene data show CDR1 as SQVTM and CDR2 as ANQGSEA. The CDR3 has 13 amino acids. As DNA, the CDR3 is TGCAGCGTTGAGACCCCGGGCCCCTATGGCTACACCTTC. Residues: CSVETPGPYGYTF.

This clonotype was counted between two and nine times. The rearrangement uses TRBV27 and TRBJ2-7; 7 bases agree with TRBD1. Germline V gene lookup returns CDR1 MNHEY and CDR2 SMNVEV (reference sequence). The CDR3 consists of 16 residues. J lost 0 bases, V lost 3 bases, and 8 bases had no gene match. CDR3 sequence: CASSFAPGTDSYEQYF. The CDR3 DNA reads TGTGCCAGCAGTTTTGCCCCCGGGACAGACTCCTACGAGCAGTACTTC.

This clonotype was seen many times. The chain combines TRBV5-1 with TRBJ1-2, with 10 bases that match TRBD1. Germline CDR1 reads SGHRS; CDR2 reads YFSETQ. This CDR3 is 15 amino acids long. Losses at the gene ends were 4 bases for V and 6 bases for J; bases not matched to a gene: 9. CDR3 nucleotide sequence: TGCGCCAGCAGCACGTGGGACAGGGGTTTGAATGGCTACACCTTC. Translation gives CASSTWDRGLNGYTF.

V is TRBV6-4 and J is TRBJ2-1; a possible D gene is TRBD2 (5 bases). The CDR3 has 13 residues. Trimming removed 2 bases from V and 13 bases from J, with 15 bases in between. Germline CDR1 and CDR2: MRHNA and SNTAGT. The CDR3 spells CASSDGSGVYQFF. The CDR3 nucleotides are TGTGCCAGCAGTGACGGAAGCGGTGTTTATCAGTTCTTC.

This clonotype was seen at least ten times. This sequence joins TRBV6-2 or TRBV6-3 and TRBJ1-1, with D unresolved. CDR3 length: 14 amino acids. V was pared by 10 bases and J by 0 bases, with 15 bases between. Germline CDR1 reads MNHEY; CDR2 reads SVGEGT. The CDR3 region has the DNA TGTGCCACACAGTTCACCGCCTTGAACACTGAAGCTTTCTTT. Translating it yields CATQFTALNTEAFF.

This clonotype was detected a few times. The chain couples TRBV27 to TRBJ2-2, with D perhaps given as TRBD1 or TRBD2 (5 bases each). Trimming stripped 5 bases from V and 3 bases from J, with 19 bases between. Germline V gene sequence: CDR1 MNHEY, CDR2 SMNVEV (reference sequence). The CDR3 spans 17 residues. CDR3 sequence (DNA): TGTGCCAGCAGTGCCACTCAGGGTCGGGGTGACACCGGGGAGCTGTTTTTT. This sequence encodes CASSATQGRGDTGELFF.

Comments on this clonotype: Possible read error: a much larger clone is one base away. The rearrangement uses TRBV4-3 and TRBJ1-2; unclear D gene. Looked up from germline, CDR1 is LGHNA and CDR2 is YSLEER. Between the trimmed V and J ends, which lost 0 bases and 4 bases, there was a span of 9 bases. This CDR3 is 14 amino acids long. This CDR3 reads CASSQDRGRYGYTF. CDR3 DNA sequence: TGCGCCAGCAGCCAAGATCGCGGGCGCTATGGCTACACCTTC.

In its sample, this clonotype was seen many times. This chain joins TRBV6-1 and TRBJ2-1; the D gene is possibly TRBD2 (5 bases). This CDR3 comprises 15 residues. The germline V gene encodes CDR1 MNHNS and CDR2 SASEGT. Trimming pared 6 bases from V and 4 bases from J, leaving 16 bases between. CDR3 residues: CASRPRGLAYNEQFF. The CDR3 DNA follows: TGTGCCAGCAGACCGCGAGGACTGGCGTACAATGAGCAGTTCTTC.

The V gene is TRBV12-3 or TRBV12-4, the J gene TRBJ2-1, with no clear D. V was cut by 4 bases and J by 12 bases, with 19 bases left in between. The CDR3 is 14 amino acids. CDR3 region: CASSYGNVLGGQFF. In DNA, the CDR3 is TGTGCCAGCAGTTACGGAAACGTCCTAGGCGGGCAGTTCTTC.

This clonotype was seen repeatedly, ten times or more. V usage is TRBV7-9 and J usage is TRBJ1-2, with D perhaps matching TRBD1 (6 bases). The CDR3 length is 13 residues. In germline, CDR1 is SEHNR, CDR2 FQNEAQ (reference sequence). V gave up 3 bases and J gave up 8 bases, with 13 bases separating them. The CDR3 loop reads CASSLGHTMGYTF. CDR3 sequence (DNA): TGTGCCAGCAGCTTGGGACACACTATGGGCTACACCTTC. Drawing the rest from reference TRBV7-9 and TRBJ1-2, the complete variable domain is DTGVSQNPRHKITKRGQNVTFRCDPISEHNRLYWYRQTLGQGPEFLTYFQNEAQLEKSRLLSDRFSAERPKGSFSTLEIQRTEQGDSAMYLCASSLGHTMGYTFGSGTRLTVV.

This chain connects TRBV12-3 or TRBV12-4 to TRBJ1-5; D perhaps matches TRBD1 (5 bases). The V and J ends lost 5 bases and 5 bases respectively, with 19 bases between them. The CDR3 contains 16 residues. The CDR3 DNA reads as TGTGCCAGCAGTCCGAGAAGGGACGGGCGGTATCAGCCCCAGCATTTT. Protein sequence: CASSPRRDGRYQPQHF.

This clonotype was picked up many times. The chain is built from TRBV28 and TRBJ2-2, with D perhaps TRBD1 or TRBD2 (7 bases each). Trimming removed 7 bases from V and 0 bases from J, with 18 bases in between. Germline V lookup: CDR1 MDHEN, CDR2 SYDVKM. The length of the CDR3 is 17 residues. CDR3: CASIPLRGTANTGELFF. The CDR3 nucleotides read TGTGCCAGCATCCCCTTGCGGGGGACAGCGAACACCGGGGAGCTGTTTTTT.

This clonotype was found many times. This chain joins TRBV10-3 and TRBJ2-7; the D gene could be TRBD1 or TRBD2 (5 bases each). Germline assignment: CDR1 ENHRY and CDR2 SYGVKD. CDR3 length equals 14 residues. The V end was cut by 4 bases, the J end by 1 base, with 11 bases between. CDR3 in amino acids: CAISGGDASYEQYF. In DNA form, the CDR3 reads TGTGCCATCAGTGGAGGGGACGCTTCCTACGAGCAGTACTTC.

This clonotype has ten or more counts. V gene TRBV12-3 or TRBV12-4 combines with J gene TRBJ2-1, with 7 bases matching TRBD1. V lost 8 bases and J lost 7; bases outside the gene matches: 11. The CDR3 has 14 amino acids. CDR3 amino acids: CASLQGLGMNEQFF. Here the CDR3 DNA reads TGTGCCAGCCTACAGGGGTTGGGCATGAATGAGCAGTTCTTC.

This clonotype has a count of ten or more. The chain joins TRBV20-1 to TRBJ2-2; D gene uncertain. The V gene lost 1 base and the J gene lost 4 bases, with 10 bases spanning the gap. There are 14 residues in the CDR3. Germline V gene sequence: CDR1 DFQATT, CDR2 SNEGSKA (reference sequence). The CDR3 region has the DNA TGCAGTGCTAGAGGTAGCAGGACCACCGGGGAGCTGTTTTTT. Its translation is CSARGSRTTGELFF.

This clonotype has only a few counts. J is TRBJ2-6 and V is TRBV5-1; 10 bases match TRBD2. In germline, CDR1 is SGHRS, CDR2 YFSETQ. V lost 4 bases to trimming and J lost 0 bases; unmatched junction nucleotides: 7. The CDR3 spans 18 residues. For the CDR3, the DNA is TGCGCCAGCAGCATTAGCGGGAGGTCCTACTCTGGGGCCAACGTCCTGACTTTC. Amino acids: CASSISGRSYSGANVLTF.

This clonotype was recorded many times. The chain joins TRBV28 to TRBJ2-3, with a weak D call TRBD2 (6 bases). The CDR3 runs to 14 residues. Looked up from germline, CDR1 is MDHEN and CDR2 is SYDVKM. V was pared by 6 bases and J by 0 bases, with 10 bases between. In DNA form, the CDR3 reads TGTGCCAGCAGGCCGGGGACTAGCACAGATACGCAGTATTTT. Translating it yields CASRPGTSTDTQYF.

This clonotype was observed at least ten times. V is TRBV7-8 and J is TRBJ2-7; 9 bases are shared with TRBD2. With V trimmed by 6 bases and J by 3 bases, 6 bases remained unmatched. The CDR3 length is 14 residues. CDR1 SGHVS and CDR2 FQNEAQ come from the germline V gene. The CDR3 region has the DNA TGTGCCAGCAGTCGGAAGACTAGCGGCTACGAGCAGTACTTC. Protein: CASSRKTSGYEQYF.

On this clonotype: Possible read error: a much larger clone is one base away. The rearrangement links TRBV3-1 to TRBJ2-5; TRBD2 matches 7 bases. CDR3 length equals 17 residues. Germline-derived CDR1 and CDR2 are LGHDT and YNNKEL (reference sequence). Germline trimming cut 7 bases from V and 3 bases from J; bases unmatched to any gene: 17. CDR3 protein: CASTQPELATVKETQYF. The CDR3 DNA is TGTGCCAGCACCCAGCCCGAACTAGCGACGGTTAAAGAGACCCAGTACTTC.

This clonotype was seen at least ten times. The J gene is TRBJ2-5, the V gene TRBV27; 7 nucleotides match TRBD1. CDR3 length: 15 amino acids. After removal of 0 bases from V and 1 base from J, the junction contained 2 bases not matched to a gene. Germline CDR1 MNHEY, CDR2 SMNVEV (reference sequence). The CDR3 DNA reads as TGTGCCAGCAGTTTATCGGGACAGCTCCAAGAGACCCAGTACTTC. This sequence encodes CASSLSGQLQETQYF.

This clonotype has at least ten counts. This chain connects TRBV4-1 to TRBJ1-5; D is perhaps TRBD1 (5 bases). Trimming cost V 0 bases and J 6 bases, with 9 bases left between them. The length of the CDR3 is 14 residues. Germline-derived CDR1 and CDR2 are MGHRA and YSYEKL. In DNA form, the CDR3 reads TGCGCCAGCAGCCAAGACAGGGAAAGTCAGCCCCAGCATTTT. It translates to CASSQDRESQPQHF.

About this clonotype: Since a much larger clone is just one base distant, this may be a read error. V and J are TRBV4-1 and TRBJ2-7; D is perhaps TRBD2 (5 bases). Germline V CDR1 and CDR2: MGHRA, YSYEKL. This CDR3 is 15 amino acids long. CDR3 sequence: CASRQAGRGLVEQYF. CDR3 DNA sequence: TGCGCCAGCCGCCAAGCTGGCAGAGGGTTGGTCGAGCAGTACTTC.

This clonotype was counted ten times or more. The chain carries TRBV20-1 and TRBJ2-3; the match to TRBD2 covers 7 bases. V was clipped by 6 bases and J by 6 bases; unmatched bases: 15. The germline CDR1 and CDR2 sequences are DFQATT and SNEGSKA (reference sequence). This CDR3 comprises 15 residues. CDR3 in amino acids: CSARSWLAELDTQYF. CDR3 DNA sequence: TGCAGTGCCCGAAGCTGGCTAGCGGAATTGGATACGCAGTATTTT.

This clonotype was detected ten times or more. V gene TRBV5-1 combines with J gene TRBJ2-1; tentative D call: TRBD2 (5 bases). Germline CDR1 and CDR2: SGHRS and YFSETQ. The CDR3 loop spans 16 amino acids. V dropped 5 bases and J dropped 0 bases, with 15 bases sitting between them. CDR3 coding DNA: TGCGCCAGCAGGACGGGATGGGGAAGCTCCTACAATGAGCAGTTCTTC. Residues: CASRTGWGSSYNEQFF.

Details on this clonotype: This may come from a read error, since a much larger clone is one base off. The V and J genes are TRBV9 and TRBJ1-2; TRBD1 is a possible D gene (5 bases). This CDR3 has 16 residues. Germline CDR1 is SGDLS and CDR2 is YYNGEE. V was trimmed by 4 bases and J by 4 bases, leaving 20 bases between them. CDR3 coding DNA: TGTGCCAGCAGCCCACGACAGAGTATGGGCAGCTATGGCTACACCTTC. Protein: CASSPRQSMGSYGYTF.

This clonotype has ten or more counts. The V and J genes are TRBV10-3 and TRBJ2-4; D is uncertain. This CDR3 is built from 14 residues. Trimming took 6 bases from V and 0 from J, leaving 9 bases between them. Looked up from germline, CDR1 is ENHRY and CDR2 is SYGVKD. In nucleotides, the CDR3 is TGTGCCATCAGATCAATTGGAGCCAAAAACATTCAGTACTTC. It codes for CAIRSIGAKNIQYF.

This clonotype was counted at least ten times. A junction end diverges from the germline sequence, so it may reflect a read error. The chain combines TRBV6-5 with TRBJ2-5, with D perhaps being TRBD1 or TRBD2 (5 bases each). This CDR3 contains 14 residues. Germline CDR1 MNHEY, CDR2 SVGAGI. The CDR3 region is CASSYAGRVESQYF. In nucleotides, the CDR3 is TGTGCCAGCAGTTACGCGGGCAGGGTAGAGTCCCAGTACTTC.

This clonotype has a count of ten or more. This sequence joins TRBV20-1 and TRBJ2-1; 9 nucleotides line up with TRBD1. This CDR3 has 16 residues. The trim removed 0 bases at V and 10 bases at J, leaving 13 bases unmatched. The germline V gene encodes CDR1 DFQATT and CDR2 SNEGSKA (reference sequence). CDR3 sequence (DNA): TGCAGTGCTAGAGAAGACCGGGACAGGGAAACAGGGGAGCAGTTCTTC. Translation: CSAREDRDRETGEQFF.